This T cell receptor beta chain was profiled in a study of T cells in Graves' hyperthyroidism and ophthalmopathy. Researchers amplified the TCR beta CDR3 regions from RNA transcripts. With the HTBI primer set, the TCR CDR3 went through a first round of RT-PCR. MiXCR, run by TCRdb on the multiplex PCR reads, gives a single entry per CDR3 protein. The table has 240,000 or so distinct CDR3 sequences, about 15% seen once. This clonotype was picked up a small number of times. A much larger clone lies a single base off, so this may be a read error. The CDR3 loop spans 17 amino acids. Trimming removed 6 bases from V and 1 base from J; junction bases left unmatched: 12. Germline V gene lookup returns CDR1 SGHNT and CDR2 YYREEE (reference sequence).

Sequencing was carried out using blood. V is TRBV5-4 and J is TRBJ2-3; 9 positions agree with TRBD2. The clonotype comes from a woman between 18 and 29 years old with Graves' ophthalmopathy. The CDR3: CASKPKQKREGTDTQYF. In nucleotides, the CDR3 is TGTGCCAGCAAACCCAAACAAAAGCGGGAGGGCACAGATACGCAGTATTTT.